Sequencing of this TCR beta chain was carried out in a study of T cells expressing NK-cell markers. In the study overall: It was from sorted CD3+CD56+NKG2C+, CD3+CD56+NKG2C- and CD3+CD56-NKG2C+ T cells that TCR beta repertoires came. Among eight sequenced donors, seven carried HCMV seropositivity while one was seronegative.

The CDR3 totals 16 residues. CDR1 is SGHDT, CDR2 YYEEEE, per germline. UMIs were included in TCR beta cDNA generated by 5'RACE template switching. TCRdb reprocessed the 5' RACE reads and keeps a single row for each CDR3 protein, giving no DNA. The data show under 600,000 distinct CDR3 sequences, and the top ten clones hold around 1.4%. This chain connects TRBV5-6 to TRBJ1-1; without DNA, the TCRdb call of TRBD1 cannot be checked. Material for sequencing was blood T cells: a sorted CD56 or NKG2C T cell subset, CD4+ or CD8+ T cells, or bulk PBMC T cells (not recorded which). The sequence derives from a woman between 45 and 60 years old in good health. The CDR3: CASSLVGGDRGLEAFF.